Described below is a single TCR beta chain sequence and its context. Its specificity is not known. This sample stems from a study of cytomegalovirus exposure and HLA in healthy donors. CDR1 is MNHEY and CDR2 is SMNVEV in the germline V gene (reference sequence). This CDR3 is built from 13 residues. Study results and limitations: Another analysis was done later, and it associated 17,000 or so TCR beta sequences with HLA alleles at 0.05 false discovery rate. A few V segments could not be told apart, such as TRBV6-2 and TRBV6-3, and were left out.

13 Jbeta primers and 60 Vbeta primers were used for the PCR. Only in-frame clones appear in the TCRdb table, and some are missing; sequencing was by immunoSEQ multiplex PCR. The data contain 150,000 to 200,000 clones, around 80% of them singletons. The sequenced sample was PBMCs. This rearrangement joins TRBV27 to TRBJ2-5; D is unclear. The end of the DNA fits TRBJ2-7 better, so the J call may be wrong. The clonotype was recovered from a male donor in good health and CMV-seronegative. The CDR3 DNA follows: TGTGCCAGCAGTTCCCCTTTCTCCTACGAGCAGTACTTC. This encodes CASSSPFSYEQYF.